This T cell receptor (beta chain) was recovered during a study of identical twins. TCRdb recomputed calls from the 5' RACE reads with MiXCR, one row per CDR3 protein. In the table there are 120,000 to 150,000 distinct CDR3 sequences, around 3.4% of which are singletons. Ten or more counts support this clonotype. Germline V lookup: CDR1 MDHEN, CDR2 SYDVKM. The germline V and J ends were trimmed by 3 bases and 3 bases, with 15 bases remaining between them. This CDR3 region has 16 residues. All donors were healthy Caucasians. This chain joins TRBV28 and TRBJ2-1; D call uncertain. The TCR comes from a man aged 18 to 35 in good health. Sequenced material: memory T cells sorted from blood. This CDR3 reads CASSFPLVAVYNEQFF. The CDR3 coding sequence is TGTGCCAGCAGTTTTCCCCTCGTAGCAGTCTACAATGAGCAGTTCTTC.